This T cell receptor beta chain was found in a study of T cell repertoires in cytomegalovirus infection (dated by TCRdb to about 2019). The study in broad terms: Alongside well-studied HLA-B-restricted epitopes, the peptide stimulations were aimed at recently identified HLA-C-restricted CMV epitopes, whose presentation resists viral immunomodulation. The HLA type of each donor mattered for the analysis, because public TCR beta signatures pointed to carriage of CMV infection along with the matching HLA type.

TCRdb names Illumina HiSeq 1500 as the instrument used. TCRdb reran the public reads through fastp at Q25 and MiXCR, keeping productive beta chains. Identical CDR3 proteins give one entry, which carries the most common genes and DNA. The sample table lists roughly 920,000 distinct CDR3 sequences, 31% of them with a count of one. The biggest ten clones account for about an eighth of the sample. Points on this clonotype: Its binding antigen is unknown. Per-base qualities were not stored, and no clone one base away is much larger.

In the germline V gene, CDR1 corresponds to KGHSH and CDR2 to LQKENI. V is cut by 2 bases and J by 2 bases, and the space between the germline ends is 12 bases. Counted from cysteine to phenylalanine, this CDR3 has 15 amino acids. CDR3 DNA is the only sequence kept; it has 45 bases, read in frame from the first base. The research as a whole found: The ex vivo response was dominated by HLA-C-restricted CMV-specific TCR beta clonotypes, and the single most frequent clonotype in two of eight donors was supplied by these HLA-C-restricted clonotypes. Cumulative frequency of public TCR beta family members discriminated carriers of CMV infection plus the relevant HLA type in this cohort and an independent approximately 370-donor cohort.

The treatment or condition label for this specimen denotes: in vitro stimulation with specific CMV peptide epitopes to enrich CMV-specific T cells. In this chain, TRBV18 is recombined with TRBJ2-5, with TRBD2 perhaps the D gene, on 6 matching bases. Sequencing was performed on cultured CD8+ T cells from PBMCs, taken from culture after CMV antigen stimulation. This receptor was taken from a human donor in good health (CMV status not recorded). Some clones in this sample may be carry-over from other donors' samples. CDR3 sequence: CASSPGGMDQETQYF. In nucleotide form, the sequence is TGTGCCAGCTCACCAGGCGGGATGGATCAAGAGACCCAGTACTTC.